The 3 T cell receptor beta chains given below trace back to one sample, sequenced in a study of shared clonotypes between healthy human individuals. Sequencing was performed with immunoSEQ multiplex PCR; in TCRdb, only in-frame clones are kept and a portion is missing. The sample carries about 470,000 clones, around 79% recorded once. Source material: PBMCs. The origin of the receptors is a woman in her thirties or forties in good health. Some clones in this sample may be carry-over from other donors' samples.

The chain combines TRBV19 with TRBJ2-3; 7 bases are a match to TRBD1. Germline CDR1 reads LNHDA; CDR2 reads SQIVND (reference sequence). The ends lost 1 base at V and 1 base at J; junction bases unmatched: 2. The CDR3 spans 15 residues. The CDR3 reads CASSIGQGGTDTQYF. The CDR3 coding sequence is TGTGCCAGTAGTATAGGACAGGGTGGCACAGATACGCAGTATTTT. The full variable domain, in which reference TRBV19 and TRBJ2-3 provide the parts outside the CDR3, is DGGITQSPKYLFRKEGQNVTLSCEQNLNHDAMYWYRQDPGQGLRLIYYSQIVNDFQKGDIAEGYSVSREKKESFPLTVTSAQKNPTAFYLCASSIGQGGTDTQYFGPGTRLTVL.

This sequence joins TRBV27 and TRBJ2-5; 11 nucleotides align to TRBD1. The J call is in doubt because the DNA end fits TRBJ2-7 better. From germline, CDR1 is MNHEY and CDR2 SMNVEV (reference sequence). CDR3 length equals 12 residues. The CDR3: CASGQGANEQYF. The CDR3 DNA sequence: TGTGCCAGTGGACAGGGGGCTAACGAGCAGTACTTC.

The chain couples TRBV6-1 to TRBJ2-7, with D unclear. The CDR3 contains 14 residues. Trimming pared 7 bases from V and 1 base from J, leaving 14 bases between. Germline V lookup: CDR1 MNHNS, CDR2 SASEGT. The CDR3 region is CASNFRRDSYEQYF. The DNA for the CDR3 is TGTGCCAGCAACTTCCGGCGCGATTCCTACGAGCAGTACTTC.